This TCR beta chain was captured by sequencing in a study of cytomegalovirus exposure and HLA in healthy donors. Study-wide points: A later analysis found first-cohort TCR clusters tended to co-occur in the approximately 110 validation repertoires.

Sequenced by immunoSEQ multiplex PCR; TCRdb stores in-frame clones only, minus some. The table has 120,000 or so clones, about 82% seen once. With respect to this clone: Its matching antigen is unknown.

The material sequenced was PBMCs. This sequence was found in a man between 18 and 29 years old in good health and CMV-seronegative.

For the CDR3, the DNA is TGTGCCAGCAGCTTAGATGATATGGCGGGGAGGTACACCTTC. It encodes CASSLDDMAGRYTF. This chain uses TRBV11-2 with TRBJ1-2; D is uncertain. The CDR3 runs to 14 residues. V lost 0 bases to trimming and J lost 11 bases, with 16 bases between them. Germline V gene lookup returns CDR1 SGHAT and CDR2 FQNNGV.